The clone carrying this T cell receptor (beta chain) was recorded many times. MiXCR was run by TCRdb on the 5' RACE reads, yielding one entry per CDR3 protein. This table holds some 30,000 distinct CDR3 sequences, under 40% found once. The record originates from a study of CD8 T cells in ankylosing spondylitis. The receptor's source is a male donor with ankylosing spondylitis. The sample consisted of synovial fluid, either unsorted or a sorted T cell fraction (not recorded which).

The CDR3 region is CASSHDRYNEQFF. CDR3 in DNA: TGTGCCAGCAGCCATGATCGTTACAATGAGCAGTTCTTC. This rearrangement joins TRBV3-1 to TRBJ2-1; D not resolved. Trimming stripped 3 bases from V and 4 bases from J, with 7 bases between. This CDR3 contains 13 residues. Germline V lookup: CDR1 LGHDT, CDR2 YNNKEL (reference sequence).